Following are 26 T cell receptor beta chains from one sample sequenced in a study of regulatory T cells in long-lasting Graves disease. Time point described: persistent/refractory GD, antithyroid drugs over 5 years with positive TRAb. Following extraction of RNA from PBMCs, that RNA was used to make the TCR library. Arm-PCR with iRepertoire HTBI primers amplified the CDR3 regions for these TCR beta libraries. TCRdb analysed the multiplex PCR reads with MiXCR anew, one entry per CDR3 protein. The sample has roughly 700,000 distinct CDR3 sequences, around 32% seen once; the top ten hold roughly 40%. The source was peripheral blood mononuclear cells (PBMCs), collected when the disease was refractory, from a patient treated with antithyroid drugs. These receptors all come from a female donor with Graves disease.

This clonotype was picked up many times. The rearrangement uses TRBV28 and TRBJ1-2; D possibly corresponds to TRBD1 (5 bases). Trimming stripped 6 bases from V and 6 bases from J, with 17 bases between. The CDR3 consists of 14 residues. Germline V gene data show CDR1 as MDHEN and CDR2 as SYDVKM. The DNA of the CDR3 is TGTGCCAGCAGGCCTCCTCCCAGGGAGGATGGCTACACCTTC. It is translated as CASRPPPREDGYTF.

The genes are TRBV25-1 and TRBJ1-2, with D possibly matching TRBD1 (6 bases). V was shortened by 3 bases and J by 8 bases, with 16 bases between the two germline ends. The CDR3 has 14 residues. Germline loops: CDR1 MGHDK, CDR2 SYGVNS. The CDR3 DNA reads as TGTGCCAGCAGTGAGTTTGGACAGTTCCACGGCTACACCTTC. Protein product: CASSEFGQFHGYTF.

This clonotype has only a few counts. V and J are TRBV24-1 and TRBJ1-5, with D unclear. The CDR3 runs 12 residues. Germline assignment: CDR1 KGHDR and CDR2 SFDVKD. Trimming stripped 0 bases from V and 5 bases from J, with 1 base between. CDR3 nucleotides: TGTGCCACCAGTGATTTGCATCAGCCCCAGCATTTT. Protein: CATSDLHQPQHF.

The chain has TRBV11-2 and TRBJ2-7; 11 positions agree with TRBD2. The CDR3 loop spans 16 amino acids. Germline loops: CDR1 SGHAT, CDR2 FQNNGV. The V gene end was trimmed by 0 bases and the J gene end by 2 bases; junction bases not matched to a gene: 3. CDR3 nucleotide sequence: TGTGCCAGCAGCTTAGATCTTAGCGGGAGGGCCTACGAGCAGTACTTC. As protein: CASSLDLSGRAYEQYF.

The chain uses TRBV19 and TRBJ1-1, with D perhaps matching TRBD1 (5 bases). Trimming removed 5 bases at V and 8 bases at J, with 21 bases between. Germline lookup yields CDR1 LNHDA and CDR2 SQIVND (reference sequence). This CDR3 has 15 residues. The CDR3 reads CASSPTGTASWEAFF. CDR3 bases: TGTGCCAGTAGTCCCACCGGGACGGCCTCTTGGGAAGCTTTCTTT.

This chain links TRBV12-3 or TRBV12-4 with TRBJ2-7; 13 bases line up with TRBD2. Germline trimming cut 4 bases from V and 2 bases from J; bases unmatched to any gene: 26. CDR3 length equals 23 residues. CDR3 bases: TGTGCCAGCAGTTCTACTTCCAGGGGAATCGCCGGGACTAGCGGGAAAACCCCCTACGAGCAGTACTTC. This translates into CASSSTSRGIAGTSGKTPYEQYF.

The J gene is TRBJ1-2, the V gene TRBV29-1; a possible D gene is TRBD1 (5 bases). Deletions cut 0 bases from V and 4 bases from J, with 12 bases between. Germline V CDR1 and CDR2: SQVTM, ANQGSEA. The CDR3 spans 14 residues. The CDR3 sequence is CSVEDAGGVYGYTF. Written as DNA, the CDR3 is TGCAGCGTTGAAGACGCGGGGGGGGTCTATGGCTACACCTTC.

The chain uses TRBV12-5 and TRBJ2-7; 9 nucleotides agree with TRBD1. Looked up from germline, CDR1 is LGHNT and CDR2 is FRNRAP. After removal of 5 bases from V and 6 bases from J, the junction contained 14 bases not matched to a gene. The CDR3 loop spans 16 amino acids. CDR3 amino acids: CASGPYLRDRVGEQYF. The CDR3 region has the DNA TGTGCTAGTGGTCCCTACCTACGGGACAGGGTAGGCGAGCAGTACTTC.

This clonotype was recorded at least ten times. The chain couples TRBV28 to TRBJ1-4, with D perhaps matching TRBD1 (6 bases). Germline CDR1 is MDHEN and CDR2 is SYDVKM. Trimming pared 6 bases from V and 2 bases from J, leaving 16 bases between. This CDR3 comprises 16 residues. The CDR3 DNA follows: TGTGCCAGCAGGGTACAGGGAAGTAGGACTAATGAAAAACTGTTTTTT. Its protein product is CASRVQGSRTNEKLFF.

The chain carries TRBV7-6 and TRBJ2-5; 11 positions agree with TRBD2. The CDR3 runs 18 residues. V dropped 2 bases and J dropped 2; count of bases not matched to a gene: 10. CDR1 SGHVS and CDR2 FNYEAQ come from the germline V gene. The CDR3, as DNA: TGTGCCAGCAGCTTACGGCCCCAGACTAGCGGGAAACAAGAGACCCAGTACTTC. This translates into CASSLRPQTSGKQETQYF.

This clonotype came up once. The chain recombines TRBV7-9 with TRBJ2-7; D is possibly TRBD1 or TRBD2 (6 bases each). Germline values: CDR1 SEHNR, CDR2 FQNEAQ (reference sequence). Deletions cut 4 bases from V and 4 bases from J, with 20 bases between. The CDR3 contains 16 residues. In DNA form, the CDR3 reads TGTGCCAGCAGCTCCCCAACCACTAAGGGGGGTTACGAGCAGTACTTC. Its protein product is CASSSPTTKGGYEQYF.

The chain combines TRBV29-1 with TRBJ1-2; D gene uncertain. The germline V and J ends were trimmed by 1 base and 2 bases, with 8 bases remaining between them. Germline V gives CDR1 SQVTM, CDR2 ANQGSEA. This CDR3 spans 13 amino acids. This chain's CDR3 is CSVEGIMNYGYTF. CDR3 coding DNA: TGCAGCGTTGAAGGTATCATGAACTATGGCTACACCTTC.

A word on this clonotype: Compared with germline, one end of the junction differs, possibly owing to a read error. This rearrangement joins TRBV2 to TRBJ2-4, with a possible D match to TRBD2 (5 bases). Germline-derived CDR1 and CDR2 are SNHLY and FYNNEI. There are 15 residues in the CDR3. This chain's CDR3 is CASSEDHGVKTIQYF. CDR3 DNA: TGTGCCAGCAGTGAAGATCACGGGGTGAAAACCATTCAGTACTTC.

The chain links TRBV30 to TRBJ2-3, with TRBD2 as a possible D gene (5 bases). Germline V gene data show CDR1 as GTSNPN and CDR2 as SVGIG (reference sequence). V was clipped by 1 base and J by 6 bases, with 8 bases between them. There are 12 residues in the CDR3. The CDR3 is CAWSGPGDTQYF. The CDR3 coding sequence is TGTGCCTGGAGTGGTCCGGGGGATACGCAGTATTTT.

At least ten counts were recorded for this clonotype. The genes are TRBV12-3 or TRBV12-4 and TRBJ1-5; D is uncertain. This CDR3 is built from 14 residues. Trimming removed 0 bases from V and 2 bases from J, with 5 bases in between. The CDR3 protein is CASSLARRNQPQHF. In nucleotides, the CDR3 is TGTGCCAGCAGTTTAGCCAGGCGCAATCAGCCCCAGCATTTT.

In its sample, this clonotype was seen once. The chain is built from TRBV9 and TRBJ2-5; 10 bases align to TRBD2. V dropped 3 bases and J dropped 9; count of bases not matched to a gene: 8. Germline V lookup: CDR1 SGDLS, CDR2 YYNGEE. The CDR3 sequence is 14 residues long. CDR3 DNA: TGTGCCAGCAGCGCCCTAGCGGGAGATTCGGCCCAGTACTTC. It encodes CASSALAGDSAQYF.

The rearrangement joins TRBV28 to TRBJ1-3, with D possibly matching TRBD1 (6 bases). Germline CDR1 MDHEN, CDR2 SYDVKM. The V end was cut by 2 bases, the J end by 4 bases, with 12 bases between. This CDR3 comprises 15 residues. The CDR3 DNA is TGTGCCAGCAGTTTACCTGGCAGGGGCGGAAACACCATATATTTT. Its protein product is CASSLPGRGGNTIYF.

The CDR3 loop is CASSFTSGTSTDTQYF. CDR3 DNA: TGTGCCAGCAGCTTTACTAGCGGAACTAGCACAGATACGCAGTATTTT. The rearrangement links TRBV7-9 to TRBJ2-3, with 8 positions matching TRBD2. CDR1 and CDR2 from the germline V gene are SEHNR and FQNEAQ (reference sequence). This CDR3 is built from 16 residues. The V and J ends lost 3 bases and 0 bases, in that order; junction bases with no gene match: 5.

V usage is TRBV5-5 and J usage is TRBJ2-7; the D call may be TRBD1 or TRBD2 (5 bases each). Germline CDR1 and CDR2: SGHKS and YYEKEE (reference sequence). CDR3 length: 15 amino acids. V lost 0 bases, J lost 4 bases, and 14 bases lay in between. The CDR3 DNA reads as TGTGCCAGCAGCTTGGCGGCCGGGGCTCAGTACGAGCAGTACTTC. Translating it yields CASSLAAGAQYEQYF.

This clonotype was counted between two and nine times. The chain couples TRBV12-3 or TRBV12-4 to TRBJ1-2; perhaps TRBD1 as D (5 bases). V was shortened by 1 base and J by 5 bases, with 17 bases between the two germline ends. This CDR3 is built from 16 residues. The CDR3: CASSLDSDSRTYGYTF. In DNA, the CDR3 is TGTGCCAGCAGTTTAGATAGTGACAGCCGAACTTATGGCTACACCTTC.

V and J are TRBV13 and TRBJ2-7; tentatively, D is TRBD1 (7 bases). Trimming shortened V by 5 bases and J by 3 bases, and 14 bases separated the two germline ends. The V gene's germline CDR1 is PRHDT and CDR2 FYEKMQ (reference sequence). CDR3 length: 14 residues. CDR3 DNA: TGTGCCAGCAGCGAGACAGGGAGGAGCTACGAGCAGTACTTC. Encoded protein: CASSETGRSYEQYF.

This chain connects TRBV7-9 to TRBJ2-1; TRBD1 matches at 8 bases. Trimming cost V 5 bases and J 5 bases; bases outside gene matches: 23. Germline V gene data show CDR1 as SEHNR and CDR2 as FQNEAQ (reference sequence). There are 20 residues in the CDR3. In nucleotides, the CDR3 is TGTGCCAGCAGCACCGTCCCCATAGACAGGGGTCAAGGAGGAGACAATGAGCAGTTCTTC. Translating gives CASSTVPIDRGQGGDNEQFF.

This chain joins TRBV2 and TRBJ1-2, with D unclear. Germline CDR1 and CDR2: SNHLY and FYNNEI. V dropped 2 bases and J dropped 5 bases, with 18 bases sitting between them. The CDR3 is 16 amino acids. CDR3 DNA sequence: TGTGCCAGCAGTGAACGTGGAACCCTAGGATATTATGGCTACACCTTC. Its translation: CASSERGTLGYYGYTF.

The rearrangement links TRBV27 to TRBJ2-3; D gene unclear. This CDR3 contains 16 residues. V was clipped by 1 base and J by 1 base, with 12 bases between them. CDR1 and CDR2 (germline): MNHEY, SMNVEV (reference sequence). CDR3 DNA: TGTGCCAGCAGTTTATATCCCTCATCCGGCACAGATACGCAGTATTTT. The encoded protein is CASSLYPSSGTDTQYF.

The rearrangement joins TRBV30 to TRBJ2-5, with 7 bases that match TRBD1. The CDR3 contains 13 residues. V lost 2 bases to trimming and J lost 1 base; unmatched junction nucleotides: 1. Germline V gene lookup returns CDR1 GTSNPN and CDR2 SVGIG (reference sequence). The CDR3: CAWSWDSQETQYF. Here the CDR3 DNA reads TGTGCCTGGAGTTGGGACAGCCAAGAGACCCAGTACTTC. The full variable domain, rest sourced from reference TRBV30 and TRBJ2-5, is SQTIHQWPATLVQPVGSPLSLECTVEGTSNPNLYWYRQAAGRGLQLLFYSVGIGQISSEVPQNLSASRPQDRQFILSSKKLLLSDSGFYLCAWSWDSQETQYFGPGTRLLVL.

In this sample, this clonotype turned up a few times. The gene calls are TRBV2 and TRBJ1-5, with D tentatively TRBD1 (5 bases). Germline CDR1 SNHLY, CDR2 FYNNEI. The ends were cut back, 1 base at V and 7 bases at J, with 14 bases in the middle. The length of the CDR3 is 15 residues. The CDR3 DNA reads TGTGCCAGCAGTGAAGGCCAAGGGGCTGGGCAGCCCCAGCATTTT. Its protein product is CASSEGQGAGQPQHF.